This T cell receptor (beta chain) was retrieved from a study of cytomegalovirus exposure and HLA in healthy donors. Study in general: Later analysis reported that the approximately 110 validation repertoires shared the platform of the approximately 670 first-cohort repertoires. The study's findings and limits: Subsequent analysis of the 120 or so validation repertoires found a tendency for first-cohort TCR clusters to co-occur. The study labeled under 200 TCR beta chains cytomegalovirus-associated.

Turning to this clone: The antigen remains undetermined.

This CDR3 is built from 12 residues. Germline lookup yields CDR1 SNHLY and CDR2 FYNNEI. The V gene lost 5 bases and the J gene lost 7 bases, with 11 bases spanning the gap. Method: immunoSEQ multiplex PCR; TCRdb's copy keeps in-frame clones and lacks some. Among 92,000 or so clones listed, approximately 96% were seen once. The sample was PBMCs. The chain joins TRBV2 to TRBJ1-1; weak D call: TRBD1 (6 bases). The clonotype originates from a young man in good health and CMV-seronegative. CDR3 residues: CASSSGVLEAFF. In DNA form, the CDR3 reads TGTGCCAGCAGTTCAGGGGTTCTTGAAGCTTTCTTT. The whole variable domain, filled in from reference TRBV2 and TRBJ1-1, reads EPEVTQTPSHQVTQMGQEVILRCVPISNHLYFYWYRQILGQKVEFLVSFYNNEISEKSEIFDDQFSVERPDGSNFTLKIRSTKLEDSAMYFCASSSGVLEAFFGQGTRLTVV.